The T cell receptor beta chain described here comes from a study of CD8 T cells in Susac syndrome. Sequencing of TCR beta was undertaken in CD8+ and CD4+ T cells derived from blood. Healthy donors acted as controls, with matching for age and sex. Negative isolation was used for CD8+ and CD4+ T cells and FACS enrichment for TEMRA cells. cDNA came from about 0.5 to 1 ug RNA primed by random hexamers. The amplification used immunoSEQ multiplex PCR on TCR beta CDR3; it spanned 54 Vbeta and 13 Jbeta. MiXCR, run by TCRdb on the immunoSEQ multiplex PCR reads, gives a single entry per CDR3 protein. The profile shows 150,000 to 200,000 distinct CDR3 sequences, about 93% of them singletons. Trimming left V 1 base short and J 4 bases short, with 7 bases between. CDR3 size: 13 residues. Germline values: CDR1 LGHDT, CDR2 YNNKEL (reference sequence).

The rearrangement links TRBV3-1 to TRBJ1-1, with D perhaps matching TRBD1 (6 bases). Sequencing used CD4+ T cells from PBMCs. The clonotype was recovered from a human donor in good health. CDR3 protein: CASSQGGGTEAFF. The CDR3 region has the DNA TGTGCCAGCAGCCAAGGAGGGGGCACTGAAGCTTTCTTT.